Listed here is a single T cell receptor beta chain. What it recognizes is unknown. Only in-frame clones appear in the TCRdb table, and some are missing; sequencing was by immunoSEQ multiplex PCR. The data show more than 45,000 clones, with about 87% seen just once and approximately 3.5% held by the top ten. The data originate from a study of OX40 agonist ivuxolimab in advanced cancers. Study context: Ivuxolimab, an agonistic anti-OX40 (CD134) antibody, was given to patients. Three partial responders included one hepatocellular carcinoma patient and two cutaneous melanoma patients.

V was cut by 5 bases and J by 0 bases, with 8 bases left in between. This CDR3 comprises 15 residues. The V gene's germline CDR1 is SGHTA and CDR2 FQGNSA. Study-level results: CD8+ T cells were the subset that, on average, had more expanded clones than CD4+.

Cycle 7 day 1, cycle 4 day 1, and baseline were the timepoints at which blood was sampled. The receptor's source is an adult with an advanced solid tumor such as melanoma, head and neck, liver or kidney cancer. The chain is built from TRBV7-2 and TRBJ2-6, with a weak D call TRBD1 (5 bases). Here the sequenced sample was CD4+ or CD8+ T cells sorted from blood, taken in a trial of the OX40 agonist ivuxolimab. The DNA for the CDR3 is TGTGCCAGCAGCCGACAGAACTCTGGGGCCAACGTCCTGACTTTC. Its translation is CASSRQNSGANVLTF. Based on the CDR3 plus reference TRBV7-2 and TRBJ2-6, the full variable domain is GAGVSQSPSNKVTEKGKDVELRCDPISGHTALYWYRQSLGQGLEFLIYFQGNSAPDKSGLPSDRFSAERTGGSVSTLTIQRTQQEDSAVYLCASSRQNSGANVLTFGAGSRLTVL.